This T cell receptor beta chain is drawn from a study of post-analysis software for immune sequencing data. Included in the TCR beta cDNA libraries were unique molecular identifiers. T cells numbering roughly 1 to 10 million yielded about 500,000 cDNA molecules. TCRdb redid the calling of the PCR reads with MiXCR, one entry per CDR3 protein. The sample includes hundreds of thousands of distinct CDR3 sequences, 25% to 30% seen only once; the top ten take roughly 0.54%. This clonotype has only a few counts. Its antigen remains unidentified. Broader study findings: Under F measure analysis, samples from one preparation batch co-clustered strongly. Patients used a handful of TRBV segments, including TRBV5-6, TRBV5-1 and TRBV20-1, more often than controls.

The CDR3 sequence is 11 residues long. The V gene's germline CDR1 is DFQATT and CDR2 SNEGSKA (reference sequence). V lost 5 bases and J 5 bases, leaving 10 bases between the germline ends. The gene calls are TRBV20-1 and TRBJ2-7; D might be TRBD1 (5 bases). The specimen was blood. This TCR came from a girl between 5 and 17 years old with multiple sclerosis. The CDR3: CSAPGFHEQYF. In DNA, the CDR3 is TGCAGTGCTCCAGGGTTCCACGAGCAGTACTTC.